Listed below are T cell receptor beta chains from one sample, sequenced in a study of breast tumors, draining lymph nodes, adjacent tissues. TCRdb recomputed calls from the multiplex PCR reads with MiXCR, one row per CDR3 protein. The profile shows 60,000 to 65,000 distinct CDR3 sequences, around 60% of them singletons. The material sequenced was breast tumor tissue. These receptors all come from a female donor with breast cancer. Some clones in this sample may be carry-over from other donors' samples. The conserved cysteine and the conserved F or W are not part of the CDR3 here. The D gene is left open where the match is weak.

V gene: TRBV18; D gene: .; CDR3 protein: ASSPRVQETQY
V gene: TRBV29-1; D gene: TRBD2; CDR3 protein: SVILAGGTDTQY
V gene: TRBV28; D gene: .; CDR3 protein: ASRPTSAEARYGYT
V gene: TRBV5-4; D gene: .; CDR3 protein: ASSLAGNNEQY
V gene: TRBV3-1; D gene: .; CDR3 protein: ASSQRGGARTDTQY
V gene: TRBV29-1; D gene: .; CDR3 protein: TDTYNEQF
V gene: TRBV19; D gene: TRBD1; CDR3 protein: ASRIRDRGRNQPQH
V gene: TRBV12-3/TRBV12-4; D gene: .; CDR3 protein: ASSFEETGWETQY
V gene: TRBV12-3/TRBV12-4; D gene: .; CDR3 protein: ASSFLTGNTIY
V gene: TRBV3-1; D gene: TRBD2; CDR3 protein: ASSQAGGQETQY
V gene: TRBV29-1; D gene: .; CDR3 protein: SVVHTVPDTQY
V gene: TRBV11-3; D gene: TRBD2; CDR3 protein: ASSAPGLPYEQY
V gene: TRBV20-1; D gene: .; CDR3 protein: SADPRPHTATQY
V gene: TRBV20-1; D gene: TRBD1; CDR3 protein: SAPTDRASYEQY
V gene: TRBV5-1; D gene: .; CDR3 protein: ASSLNRGTYEQY
V gene: TRBV2; D gene: .; CDR3 protein: ASSQQRNTGELF
V gene: TRBV2; D gene: .; CDR3 protein: ASSDRGNYGYT
V gene: TRBV27; D gene: .; CDR3 protein: ASSFRLDYNEQF
V gene: TRBV6-1; D gene: .; CDR3 protein: ASLGEGWSNQPQH
V gene: TRBV6-1; D gene: TRBD2; CDR3 protein: ASSQALRGGYNEQF
V gene: TRBV5-1; D gene: TRBD1; CDR3 protein: ASSLDPGQGSGYT
V gene: TRBV20-1; D gene: TRBD1; CDR3 protein: SASGQGLGTQY
V gene: TRBV19; D gene: .; CDR3 protein: ASSTGLFNEQF
V gene: TRBV5-1; D gene: TRBD1; CDR3 protein: ASTTGGTYEQY
V gene: TRBV15; D gene: .; CDR3 protein: ATSSARAVGTDTQY
V gene: TRBV18; D gene: .; CDR3 protein: ASSTDLERIQY
V gene: TRBV5-1; D gene: TRBD2; CDR3 protein: ASSFSGAYNEQF
V gene: TRBV2; D gene: .; CDR3 protein: ASSRGQAFSEQY
V gene: TRBV12-3/TRBV12-4; D gene: TRBD1; CDR3 protein: ASSTGQGGESEH
V gene: TRBV5-1; D gene: TRBD2; CDR3 protein: ASSLSGRATDTQY
V gene: TRBV10-3; D gene: TRBD1; CDR3 protein: AIRGQGHGYT
V gene: TRBV7-3; D gene: .; CDR3 protein: ASSLQGTGANVLP
V gene: TRBV5-5; D gene: TRBD2; CDR3 protein: ASSLAGGGSNIQY